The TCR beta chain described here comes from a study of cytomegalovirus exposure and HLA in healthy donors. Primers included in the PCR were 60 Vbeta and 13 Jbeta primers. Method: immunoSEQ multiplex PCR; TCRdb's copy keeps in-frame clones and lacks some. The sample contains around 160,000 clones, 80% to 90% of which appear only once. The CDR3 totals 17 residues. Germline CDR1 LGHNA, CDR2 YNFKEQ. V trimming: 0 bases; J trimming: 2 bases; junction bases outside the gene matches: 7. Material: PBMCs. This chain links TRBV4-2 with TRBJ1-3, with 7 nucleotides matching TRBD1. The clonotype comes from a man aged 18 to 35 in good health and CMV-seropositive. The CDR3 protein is CASSQDRGQGAGNTIYF. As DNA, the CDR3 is TGTGCCAGCAGCCAAGATCGGGGGCAGGGGGCTGGAAACACCATATATTTT.